This TCR beta chain was sequenced in a study of cytotoxic CD8 clonotypes in ibrutinib-treated CLL. Sequencing was designed to attain a depth spanning 1 in 200,000 to 1 in 1 million T cells. Here immunoSEQ multiplex PCR was the method, and the copy in TCRdb shows in-frame clones only, minus some. The sample carries some 50,000 clones, 50% to 65% recorded once. Trimming cost V 3 bases and J 5 bases, with 8 bases left between them. Germline V CDR1 and CDR2: SGHVS, FNYEAQ. This CDR3 has 12 residues. The source was PBMCs, collected after 24 months of ibrutinib treatment. The receptor was isolated from a human donor with chronic lymphocytic leukemia. The rearrangement links TRBV7-6 to TRBJ2-7; D is perhaps TRBD1 (6 bases). CDR3 sequence: CASSLNRDEQYF. The CDR3, as DNA: TGTGCCAGCAGCTTGAACAGGGACGAGCAGTACTTC.